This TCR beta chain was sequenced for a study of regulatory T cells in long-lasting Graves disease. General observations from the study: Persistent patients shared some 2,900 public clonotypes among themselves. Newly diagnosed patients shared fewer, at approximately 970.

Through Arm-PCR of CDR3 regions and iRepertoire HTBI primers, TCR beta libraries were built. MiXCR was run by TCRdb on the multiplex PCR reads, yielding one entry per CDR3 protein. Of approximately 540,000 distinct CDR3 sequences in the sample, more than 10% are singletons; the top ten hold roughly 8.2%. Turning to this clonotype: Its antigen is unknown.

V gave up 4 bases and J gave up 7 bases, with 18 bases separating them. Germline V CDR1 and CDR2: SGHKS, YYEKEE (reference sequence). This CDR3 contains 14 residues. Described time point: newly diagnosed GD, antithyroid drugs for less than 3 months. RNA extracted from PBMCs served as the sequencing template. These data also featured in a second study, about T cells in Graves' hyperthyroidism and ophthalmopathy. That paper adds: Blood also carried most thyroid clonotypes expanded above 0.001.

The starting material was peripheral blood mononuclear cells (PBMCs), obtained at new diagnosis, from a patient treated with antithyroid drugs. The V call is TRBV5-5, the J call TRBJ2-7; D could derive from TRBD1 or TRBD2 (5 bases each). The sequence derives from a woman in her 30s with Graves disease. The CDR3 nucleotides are TGTGCCAGCAGCGCCGGGACGGATTACGTAGAGCAGTACTTC. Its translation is CASSAGTDYVEQYF.